The T cell receptor (beta chain) under discussion was sequenced for a study of OX40 agonist ivuxolimab in advanced cancers. Across the whole study: Patients with hepatocellular carcinoma, melanoma, renal cell or head and neck cancer made up the dose-escalation patients. Study outcomes and limitations: In CD8+ T cells, expanded clones were on average more numerous than in CD4+. Some patients without response likewise showed low normalized clonal expansion.

This clone was observed a single time. Antigen specificity is unknown. Using immunoSEQ multiplex PCR, the repertoire was profiled, and TCRdb retains in-frame clones only, with some absent. The sample includes 50,000 or so clones, 80% to 90% of them seen just once. Germline CDR1 reads SGHVS; CDR2 reads FQNEAQ. The V gene lost 4 bases and the J gene lost 7 bases, with 11 bases spanning the gap. CDR3 length: 13 amino acids. The chain has TRBV7-8 and TRBJ1-5; D unclear. Source: CD4+ or CD8+ T cells sorted from blood, taken in a trial of the OX40 agonist ivuxolimab. The receptor was derived from an adult with an advanced solid tumor such as melanoma, head and neck, liver or kidney cancer. The CDR3 loop reads CASSYGVGQPQHF. The DNA of the CDR3 is TGTGCCAGCAGCTATGGGGTCGGGCAGCCCCAGCATTTT. Looking up the rest from reference TRBV7-8 and TRBJ1-5 gives the full variable domain: GAGVSQSPRYKVAKRGQDVALRCDPISGHVSLFWYQQALGQGPEFLTYFQNEAQLDKSGLPSDRFFAERPEGSVSTLKIQRTQQEDSAVYLCASSYGVGQPQHFGDGTRLSIL.